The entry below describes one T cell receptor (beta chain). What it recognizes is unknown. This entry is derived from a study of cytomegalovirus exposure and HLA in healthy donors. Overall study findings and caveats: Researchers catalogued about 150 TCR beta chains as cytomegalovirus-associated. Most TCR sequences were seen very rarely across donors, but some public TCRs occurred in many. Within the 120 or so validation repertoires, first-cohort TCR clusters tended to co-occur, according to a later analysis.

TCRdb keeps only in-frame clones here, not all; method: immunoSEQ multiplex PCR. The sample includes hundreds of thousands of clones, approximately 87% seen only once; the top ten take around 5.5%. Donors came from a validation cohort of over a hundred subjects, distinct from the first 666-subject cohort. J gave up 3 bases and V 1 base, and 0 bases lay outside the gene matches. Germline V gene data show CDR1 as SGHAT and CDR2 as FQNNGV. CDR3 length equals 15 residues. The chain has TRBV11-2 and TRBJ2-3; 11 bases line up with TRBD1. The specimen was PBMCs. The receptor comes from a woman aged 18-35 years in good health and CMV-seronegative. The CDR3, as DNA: TGTGCCAGCAGCTTAGGGGACAGGGGGACAGATACGCAGTATTTT. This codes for CASSLGDRGTDTQYF.